This paragraph covers one T cell receptor beta chain sequence. The data stem from a study of cytotoxic CD8 clonotypes in ibrutinib-treated CLL. Study context: The study recorded mean values of approximately 260,000 productive templates and under 100,000 productive rearrangements per sample.

There are 17 residues in the CDR3. In germline, CDR1 is KGHSH, CDR2 LQKENI. Trimming took off 5 bases at V and 0 bases at J, with 16 bases between the two ends. The repertoire was sequenced with immunoSEQ multiplex PCR; TCRdb's copy has only in-frame clones and lacks some. The sample holds under 200,000 clones; 84% are singletons and the top ten take roughly 4.5%. The sample was PBMCs, taken after 24 months of ibrutinib treatment. The TCR sequence derives from a human donor with chronic lymphocytic leukemia. The chain joins TRBV18 to TRBJ1-4; a weak D match, TRBD1 (5 bases). CDR3 nucleotide sequence: TGTGCCAGCTCAGGGAAGCAGGGAACTGCAACTAATGAAAAACTGTTTTTT. It translates to CASSGKQGTATNEKLFF.